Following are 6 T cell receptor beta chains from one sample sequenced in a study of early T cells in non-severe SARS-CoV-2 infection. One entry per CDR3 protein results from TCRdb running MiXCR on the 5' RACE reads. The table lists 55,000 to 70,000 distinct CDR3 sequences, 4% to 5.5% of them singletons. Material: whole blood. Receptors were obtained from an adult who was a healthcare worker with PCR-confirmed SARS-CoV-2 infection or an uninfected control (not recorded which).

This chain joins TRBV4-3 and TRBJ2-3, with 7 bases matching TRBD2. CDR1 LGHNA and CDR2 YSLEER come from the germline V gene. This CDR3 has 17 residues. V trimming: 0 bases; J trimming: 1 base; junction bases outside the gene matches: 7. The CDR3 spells CASSQEPGGGGTDTQYF. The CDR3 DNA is TGCGCCAGCAGCCAAGAGCCCGGCGGGGGAGGCACAGATACGCAGTATTTT.

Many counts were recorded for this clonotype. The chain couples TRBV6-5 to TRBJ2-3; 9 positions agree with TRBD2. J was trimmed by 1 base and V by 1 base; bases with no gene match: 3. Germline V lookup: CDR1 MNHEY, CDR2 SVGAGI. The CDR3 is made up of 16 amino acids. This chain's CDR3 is CASSYYAGGRTDTQYF. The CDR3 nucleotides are TGTGCCAGCAGTTACTATGCGGGGGGGCGCACAGATACGCAGTATTTT.

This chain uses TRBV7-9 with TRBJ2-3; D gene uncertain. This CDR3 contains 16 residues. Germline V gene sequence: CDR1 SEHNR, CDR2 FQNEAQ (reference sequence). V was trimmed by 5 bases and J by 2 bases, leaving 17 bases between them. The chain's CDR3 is CASSLTIGQPTDTQYF. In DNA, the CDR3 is TGTGCCAGCAGCCTCACCATAGGGCAGCCCACAGATACGCAGTATTTT.

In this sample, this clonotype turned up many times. CDR3 sequence: CASSERYEQFF. The CDR3 nucleotides are TGTGCCAGCAGTGAAAGGTATGAGCAGTTCTTC. This rearrangement joins TRBV2 to TRBJ2-1; D uncertain. V lost 2 bases to trimming and J lost 8 bases, with 4 bases between them. CDR1 is SNHLY, CDR2 FYNNEI, per germline. This CDR3 has 11 amino acids.

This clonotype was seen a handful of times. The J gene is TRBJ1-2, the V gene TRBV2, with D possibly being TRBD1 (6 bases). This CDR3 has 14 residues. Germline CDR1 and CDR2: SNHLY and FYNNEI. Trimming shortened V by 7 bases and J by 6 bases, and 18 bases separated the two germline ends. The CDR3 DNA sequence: TGTGCCAGCATGGCACGGTGGAAGGGGGATGGCTACACCTTC. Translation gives CASMARWKGDGYTF.

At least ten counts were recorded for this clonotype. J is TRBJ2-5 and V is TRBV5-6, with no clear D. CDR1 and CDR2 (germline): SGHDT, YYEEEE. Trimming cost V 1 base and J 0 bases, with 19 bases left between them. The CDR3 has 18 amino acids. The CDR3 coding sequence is TGTGCCAGCAGCTTGCGAGACCCCGCCGAGATTTACCAAGAGACCCAGTACTTC. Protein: CASSLRDPAEIYQETQYF.